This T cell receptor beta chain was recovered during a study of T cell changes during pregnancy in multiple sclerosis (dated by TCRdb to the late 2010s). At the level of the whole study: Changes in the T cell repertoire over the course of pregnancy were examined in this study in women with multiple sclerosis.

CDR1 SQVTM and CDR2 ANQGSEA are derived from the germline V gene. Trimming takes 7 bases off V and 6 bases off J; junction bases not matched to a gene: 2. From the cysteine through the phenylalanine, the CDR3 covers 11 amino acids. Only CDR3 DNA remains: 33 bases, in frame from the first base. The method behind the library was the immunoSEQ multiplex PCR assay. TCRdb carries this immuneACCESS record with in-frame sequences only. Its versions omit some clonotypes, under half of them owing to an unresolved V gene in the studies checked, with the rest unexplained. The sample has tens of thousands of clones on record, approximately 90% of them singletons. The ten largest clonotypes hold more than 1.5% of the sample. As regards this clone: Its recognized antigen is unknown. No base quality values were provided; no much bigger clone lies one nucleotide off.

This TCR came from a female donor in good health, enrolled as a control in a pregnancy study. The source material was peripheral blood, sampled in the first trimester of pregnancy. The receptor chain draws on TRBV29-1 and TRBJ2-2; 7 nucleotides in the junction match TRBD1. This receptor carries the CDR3 CSATGAGELFF. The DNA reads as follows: TGCAGCGCTACAGGGGCCGGGGAGCTGTTTTTT.